The entry below describes one T cell receptor (beta chain). The sample is drawn from a study of blood T cell repertoires in COVID-19. TCRdb keeps only in-frame clones here, not all; method: immunoSEQ multiplex PCR. Here the sample spans about 200,000 clones, approximately 81% being singletons. The V gene lost 6 bases and the J gene lost 3 bases, with 12 bases spanning the gap. This CDR3 spans 14 amino acids. CDR1 is MGHDK and CDR2 is SYGVNS in the germline V gene. Sequenced sample: PBMCs or T cells enriched from blood (not recorded which). This receptor was identified in a middle-aged man who had recovered from COVID-19. The chain has TRBV25-1 and TRBJ2-1, with a tentative D call TRBD2 (6 bases). The CDR3: CASRDGGGYNEQFF. The CDR3 DNA is TGTGCCAGCAGGGACGGGGGAGGCTACAATGAGCAGTTCTTC. Filled out from reference TRBV25-1 and TRBJ2-1, the complete variable domain reads EADIYQTPRYLVIGTGKKITLECSQTMGHDKMYWYQQDPGMELHLIHYSYGVNSTEKGDLSSESTVSRIRTEHFPLTLESARPSHTSQYLCASRDGGGYNEQFFGPGTRLTVL.